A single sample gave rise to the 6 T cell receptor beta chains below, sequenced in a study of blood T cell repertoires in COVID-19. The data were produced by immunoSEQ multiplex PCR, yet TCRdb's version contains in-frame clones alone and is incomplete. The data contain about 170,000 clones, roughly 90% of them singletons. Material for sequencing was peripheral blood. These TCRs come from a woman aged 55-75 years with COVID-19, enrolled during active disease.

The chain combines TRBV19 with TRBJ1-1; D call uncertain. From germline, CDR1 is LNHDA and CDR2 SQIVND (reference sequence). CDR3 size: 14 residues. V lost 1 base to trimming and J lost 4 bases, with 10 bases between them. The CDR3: CASSIGEGFTEAFF. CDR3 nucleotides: TGTGCCAGTAGTATAGGCGAGGGATTCACTGAAGCTTTCTTT.

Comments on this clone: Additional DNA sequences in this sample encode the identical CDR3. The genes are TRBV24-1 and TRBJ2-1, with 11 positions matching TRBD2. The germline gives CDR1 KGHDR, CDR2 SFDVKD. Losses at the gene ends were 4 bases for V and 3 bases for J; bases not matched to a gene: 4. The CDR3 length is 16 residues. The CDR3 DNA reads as TGTGCCACCAGTGACCCAGGGACTAGCGGCTACAATGAGCAGTTCTTC. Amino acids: CATSDPGTSGYNEQFF.

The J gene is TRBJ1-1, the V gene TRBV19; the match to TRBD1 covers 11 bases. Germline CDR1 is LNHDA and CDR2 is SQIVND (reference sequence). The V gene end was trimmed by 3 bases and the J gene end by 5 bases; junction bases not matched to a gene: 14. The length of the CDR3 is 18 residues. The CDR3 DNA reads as TGTGCCAGTAGTATGCTGGGGACAGGGGGACAGGAGGGAACTGAAGCTTTCTTT. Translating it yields CASSMLGTGGQEGTEAFF.

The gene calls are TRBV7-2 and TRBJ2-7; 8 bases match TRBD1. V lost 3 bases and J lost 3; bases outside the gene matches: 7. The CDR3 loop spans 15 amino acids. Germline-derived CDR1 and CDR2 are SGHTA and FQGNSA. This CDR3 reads CASSLDRAARYEQYF. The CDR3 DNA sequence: TGTGCCAGCAGCTTGGACAGGGCCGCCCGCTACGAGCAGTACTTC.

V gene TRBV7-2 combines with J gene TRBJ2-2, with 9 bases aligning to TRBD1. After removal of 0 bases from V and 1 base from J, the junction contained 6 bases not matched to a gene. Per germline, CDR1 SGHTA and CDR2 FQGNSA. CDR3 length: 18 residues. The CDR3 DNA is TGTGCCAGCAGCTTAGCTAGGAGGACAGGGGTGAACACCGGGGAGCTGTTTTTT. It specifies CASSLARRTGVNTGELFF. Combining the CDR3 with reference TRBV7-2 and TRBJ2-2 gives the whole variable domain GAGVSQSPSNKVTEKGKDVELRCDPISGHTALYWYRQSLGQGLEFLIYFQGNSAPDKSGLPSDRFSAERTGGSVSTLTIQRTQQEDSAVYLCASSLARRTGVNTGELFFGEGSRLTVL.

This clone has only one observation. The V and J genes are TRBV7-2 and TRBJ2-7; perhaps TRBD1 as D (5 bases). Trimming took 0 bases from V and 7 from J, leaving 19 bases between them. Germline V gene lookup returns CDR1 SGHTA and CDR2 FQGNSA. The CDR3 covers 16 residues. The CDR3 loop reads CASSLAGAIWAGEQYF. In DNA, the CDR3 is TGTGCCAGCAGCTTAGCAGGGGCTATTTGGGCTGGAGAGCAGTACTTC.